Sequencing of this T cell receptor beta chain was carried out in a study of cytomegalovirus exposure and HLA in healthy donors. The CDR3 has 14 residues. Trimming took off 5 bases at V and 7 bases at J, with 14 bases between the two ends. CDR1 and CDR2 from the germline V gene are SGHTA and FQGTGA. General study findings and limits: High sensitivity and specificity were reportedly achieved when the classifier diagnosed cytomegalovirus status. With later analysis, a missense DCLRE1C variant became linked to TCR beta V- and J-gene trimming.

As concerns this clone: Its antigen is not identified.

Researchers ran the PCR with 60 Vbeta and 13 Jbeta primers. TCRdb's copy holds only in-frame clones and misses some; the assay was immunoSEQ multiplex PCR. Of 120,000 to 150,000 clones in the sample, 75% to 80% are singletons; the top ten hold about 5.3%. The V and J genes are TRBV7-3 and TRBJ2-2; no definite D call. The TCR originated in a woman in her forties or fifties in good health and CMV-seronegative. The sample was PBMCs. CDR3 region: CASSRTPVSGELFF. CDR3 coding DNA: TGTGCCAGCAGCCGAACCCCCGTGAGCGGGGAGCTGTTTTTT.